Listed below are T cell receptor beta chains from one sample, sequenced in a study of cytomegalovirus exposure and HLA in healthy donors. Some clones are missing from TCRdb's copy, which holds only in-frame ones; the method was immunoSEQ multiplex PCR. Counted here are more than 90,000 clones, 75% to 90% occurring once; the ten biggest clones make up approximately 3.6%. Material: PBMCs. These receptors all stem from a man aged 25 to 45 in good health and CMV-seronegative. Each CDR3 is given with its conserved first and last residue. A D gene is named only where the DNA matches it firmly. The size entry is marked missing in some rows and otherwise reads once, few, many or a size class.

d_gene	j_gene	v_gene	abundance	CDR3nt	CDR3aa
TRBD2	TRBJ2-1	TRBV9	.	TGTGCCAGCAGCGTCGGGACTAGCGGGATTCCAGGGAATGAGCAGTTCTTC	CASSVGTSGIPGNEQFF
.	TRBJ2-7	TRBV27	.	TGTGCCAGCAGTTTAGCCCCGAGCCCCTCCTACGAGCAGTACTTC	CASSLAPSPSYEQYF
TRBD2	TRBJ2-1	TRBV11-1	.	TGTGCCAGCAGCTTAGTCCGGGCGGGGGGAAACAATGAGCAGTTCTTC	CASSLVRAGGNNEQFF
TRBD1	TRBJ1-2	TRBV9	few	TGTGCCAGCAGTGCCGACAGGGGCCTAAACTATGGCTACACCTTC	CASSADRGLNYGYTF
TRBD1	TRBJ2-3	TRBV11-1	once	TGTGCCAGCAGCAGGGGGCTAGCAGATACGCAGTATTTT	CASSRGLADTQYF
TRBD2	TRBJ2-7	TRBV5-4	.	TGTGCCAGCAGCTCTAGGCGGGAGGGACAGTACGAGCAGTACTTC	CASSSRREGQYEQYF
TRBD2	TRBJ2-7	TRBV4-2	.	TGTGCCAGCAGCCAAGTAGGGGCGGGAGGACCGTCCTACGAGCAGTACTTC	CASSQVGAGGPSYEQYF
.	TRBJ2-5	TRBV7-3	.	TGTGCCAGCAGCTCCTCCCGCGGGGAGACCCAGTACTTC	CASSSSRGETQYF
TRBD1	TRBJ2-2	TRBV7-8	.	TGTGCCAGCAGCCCCCGCCCGGGACAGGGGGACACCGGGGAGCTGTTTTTT	CASSPRPGQGDTGELFF
.	TRBJ1-2	TRBV5-5	.	TGTGCCAGCAGCTTGGAGGGAGGCTATGGCTACACCTTC	CASSLEGGYGYTF
TRBD2	TRBJ2-1	TRBV2	.	TGTGCCAGCAGTGAAGGGTCCGGGACTAGCGTATTTGATGAGCAGTTCTTC	CASSEGSGTSVFDEQFF
.	TRBJ2-1	TRBV13	.	TGTGCCAGCAGCCCACGCGGGACTCACAATGAGCAGTTCTTC	CASSPRGTHNEQFF
.	TRBJ2-4	TRBV5-1	.	TGCGCCAGCAGCTTGGCCGAGGAGGACTGGTTTGCCAAAAACATTCAGTACTTC	CASSLAEEDWFAKNIQYF
.	TRBJ1-1	TRBV29-1	.	TGCAGCGTTGACGGACAGCGGAACACTGAAGCTTTCTTT	CSVDGQRNTEAFF
.	TRBJ2-5	TRBV10-1	.	TGCGCCAGCAGAGACGAAGACAGTTTCCACGGGGAGACCCAGTACTTC	CASRDEDSFHGETQYF
.	TRBJ1-4	TRBV15	.	TGTGCCACCAGCAGAGATCGGGGGGGGGAAAAACTGTTTTTT	CATSRDRGGEKLFF
TRBD1	TRBJ1-2	TRBV19	.	TGTGCCAGTAGTCCTTTACAGGGGGCGACTAACTATGGCTACACCTTC	CASSPLQGATNYGYTF